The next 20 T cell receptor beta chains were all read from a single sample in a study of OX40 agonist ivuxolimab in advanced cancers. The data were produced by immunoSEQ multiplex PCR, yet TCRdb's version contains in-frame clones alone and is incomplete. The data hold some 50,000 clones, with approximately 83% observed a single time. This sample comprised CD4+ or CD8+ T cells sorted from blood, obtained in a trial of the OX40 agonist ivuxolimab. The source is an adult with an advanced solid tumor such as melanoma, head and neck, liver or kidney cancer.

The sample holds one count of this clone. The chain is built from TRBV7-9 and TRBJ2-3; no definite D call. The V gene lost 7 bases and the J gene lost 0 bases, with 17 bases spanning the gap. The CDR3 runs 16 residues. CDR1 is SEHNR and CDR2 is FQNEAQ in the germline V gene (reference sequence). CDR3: CASTTPGRESTDTQYF. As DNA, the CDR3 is TGTGCCAGCACCACACCTGGCCGAGAAAGCACAGATACGCAGTATTTT.

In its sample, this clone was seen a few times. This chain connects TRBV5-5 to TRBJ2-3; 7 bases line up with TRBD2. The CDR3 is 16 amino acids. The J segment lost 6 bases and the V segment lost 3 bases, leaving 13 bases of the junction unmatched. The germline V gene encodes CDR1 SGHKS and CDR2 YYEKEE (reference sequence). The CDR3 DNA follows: TGTGCCAGCAGCTCGGGAGGACGGGGAGGCGCGGATACGCAGTATTTT. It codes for CASSSGGRGGADTQYF.

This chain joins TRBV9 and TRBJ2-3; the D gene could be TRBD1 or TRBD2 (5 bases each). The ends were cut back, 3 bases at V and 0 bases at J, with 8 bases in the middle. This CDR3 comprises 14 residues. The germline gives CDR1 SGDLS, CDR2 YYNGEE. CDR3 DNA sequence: TGTGCCAGCAGCGCCCGGGACAGCACAGATACGCAGTATTTT. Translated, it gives CASSARDSTDTQYF.

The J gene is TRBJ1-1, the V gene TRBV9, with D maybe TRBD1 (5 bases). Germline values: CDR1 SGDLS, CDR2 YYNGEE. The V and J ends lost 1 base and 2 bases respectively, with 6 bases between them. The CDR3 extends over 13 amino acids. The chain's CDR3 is CASSVRGNTEAFF. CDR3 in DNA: TGTGCCAGCAGCGTACGGGGCAACACTGAAGCTTTCTTT.

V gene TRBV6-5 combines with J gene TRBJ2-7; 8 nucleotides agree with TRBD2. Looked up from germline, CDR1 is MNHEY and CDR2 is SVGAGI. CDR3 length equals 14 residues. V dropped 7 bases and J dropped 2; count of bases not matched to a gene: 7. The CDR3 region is CASKLAGSTYEQYF. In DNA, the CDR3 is TGTGCCAGCAAATTAGCGGGGTCTACCTACGAGCAGTACTTC.

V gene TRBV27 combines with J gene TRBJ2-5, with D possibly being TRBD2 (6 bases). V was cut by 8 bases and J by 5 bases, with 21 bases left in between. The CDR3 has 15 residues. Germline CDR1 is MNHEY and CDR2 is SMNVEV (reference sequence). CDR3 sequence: CASYPLLGGAETQYF. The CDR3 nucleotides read TGTGCCAGCTACCCCCTTTTGGGGGGAGCGGAGACCCAGTACTTC.

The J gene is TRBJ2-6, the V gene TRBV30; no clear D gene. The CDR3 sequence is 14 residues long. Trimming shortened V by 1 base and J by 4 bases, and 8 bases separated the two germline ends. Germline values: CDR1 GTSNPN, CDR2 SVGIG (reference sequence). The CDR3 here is CAWSGWTGANVLTF. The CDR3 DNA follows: TGTGCCTGGAGTGGCTGGACCGGGGCCAACGTCCTGACTTTC.

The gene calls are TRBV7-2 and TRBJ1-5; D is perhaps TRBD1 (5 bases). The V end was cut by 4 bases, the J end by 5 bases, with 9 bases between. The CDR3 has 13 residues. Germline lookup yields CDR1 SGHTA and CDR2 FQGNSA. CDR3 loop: CASSSGLYQPQHF. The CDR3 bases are TGTGCCAGCAGCTCAGGGTTGTATCAGCCCCAGCATTTT.

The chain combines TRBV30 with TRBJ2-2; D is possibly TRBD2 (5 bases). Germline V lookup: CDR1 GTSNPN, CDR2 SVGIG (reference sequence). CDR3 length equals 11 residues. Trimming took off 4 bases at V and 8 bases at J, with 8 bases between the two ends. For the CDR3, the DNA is TGTGCCTGGACAAGGGAGGGGGAGCTGTTTTTT. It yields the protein CAWTREGELFF. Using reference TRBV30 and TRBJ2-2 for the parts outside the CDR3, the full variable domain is SQTIHQWPATLVQPVGSPLSLECTVEGTSNPNLYWYRQAAGRGLQLLFYSVGIGQISSEVPQNLSASRPQDRQFILSSKKLLLSDSGFYLCAWTREGELFFGEGSRLTVL.

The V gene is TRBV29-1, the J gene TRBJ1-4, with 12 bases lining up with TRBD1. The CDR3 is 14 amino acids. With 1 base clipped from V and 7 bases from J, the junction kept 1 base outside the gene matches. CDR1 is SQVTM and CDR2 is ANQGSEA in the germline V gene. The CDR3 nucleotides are TGCAGCGTTGAAGGGGACAGGGGGCGTGAAAAACTGTTTTTT. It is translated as CSVEGDRGREKLFF.

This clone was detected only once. CDR3 coding DNA: TGTGCCAGCAGTGAATCGACAGACCATTCACCCCTCCACTTT. Translation: CASSESTDHSPLHF. V is TRBV6-1 and J is TRBJ1-6; tentatively, D is TRBD1 (5 bases). The CDR3 has 14 amino acids. Germline lookup yields CDR1 MNHNS and CDR2 SASEGT. The V gene lost 2 bases and the J gene lost 8 bases, with 10 bases spanning the gap.

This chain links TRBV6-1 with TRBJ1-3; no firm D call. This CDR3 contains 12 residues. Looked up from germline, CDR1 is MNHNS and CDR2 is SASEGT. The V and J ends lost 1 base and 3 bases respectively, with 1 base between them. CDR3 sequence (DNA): TGTGCCAGCAGTGAAGGTGGAAACACCATATATTTT. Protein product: CASSEGGNTIYF.

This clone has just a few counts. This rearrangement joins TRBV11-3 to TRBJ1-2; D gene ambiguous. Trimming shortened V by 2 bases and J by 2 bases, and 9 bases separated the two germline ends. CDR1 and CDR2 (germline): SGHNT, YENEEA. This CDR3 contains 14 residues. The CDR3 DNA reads TGTGCCAGCAGCTTAAAGACCCCGAACTATGGCTACACCTTC. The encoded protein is CASSLKTPNYGYTF.

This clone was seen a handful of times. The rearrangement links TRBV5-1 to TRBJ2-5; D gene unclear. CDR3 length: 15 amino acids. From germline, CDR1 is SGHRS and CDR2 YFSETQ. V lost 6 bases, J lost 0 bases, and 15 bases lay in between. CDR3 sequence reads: CASTARNSYQETQYF. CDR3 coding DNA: TGCGCCAGCACGGCCAGGAACAGCTACCAAGAGACCCAGTACTTC.

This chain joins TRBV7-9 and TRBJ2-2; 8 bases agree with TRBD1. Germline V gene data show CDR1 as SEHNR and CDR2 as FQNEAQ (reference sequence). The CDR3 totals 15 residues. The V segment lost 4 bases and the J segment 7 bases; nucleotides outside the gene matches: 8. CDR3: CASSYQGASSGELFF. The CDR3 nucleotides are TGTGCCAGCAGCTATCAGGGGGCATCTAGCGGGGAGCTGTTTTTT. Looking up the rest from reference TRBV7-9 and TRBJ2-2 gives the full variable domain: DTGVSQNPRHKITKRGQNVTFRCDPISEHNRLYWYRQTLGQGPEFLTYFQNEAQLEKSRLLSDRFSAERPKGSFSTLEIQRTEQGDSAMYLCASSYQGASSGELFFGEGSRLTVL.

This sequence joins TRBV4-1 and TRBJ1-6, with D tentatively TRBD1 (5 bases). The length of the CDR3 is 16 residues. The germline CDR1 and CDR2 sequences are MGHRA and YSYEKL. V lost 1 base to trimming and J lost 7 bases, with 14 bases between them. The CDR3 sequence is CASSQVGLQGNSPLHF. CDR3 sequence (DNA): TGCGCCAGCAGCCAAGTGGGGCTGCAAGGGAATTCACCCCTCCACTTT.

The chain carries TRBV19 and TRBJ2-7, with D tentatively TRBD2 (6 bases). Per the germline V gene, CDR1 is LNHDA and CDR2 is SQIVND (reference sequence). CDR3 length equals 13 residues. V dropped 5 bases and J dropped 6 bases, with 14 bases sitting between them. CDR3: CASSSDGSSEQYF. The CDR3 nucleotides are TGTGCCAGTAGTTCTGACGGGAGTAGCGAGCAGTACTTC.

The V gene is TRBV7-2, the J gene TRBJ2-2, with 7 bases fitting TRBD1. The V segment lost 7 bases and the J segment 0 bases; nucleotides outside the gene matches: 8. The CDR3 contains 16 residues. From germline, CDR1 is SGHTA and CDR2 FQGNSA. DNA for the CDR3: TGTGCCAGCACCCTGAGGGGGCCCCCGAACACCGGGGAGCTGTTTTTT. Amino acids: CASTLRGPPNTGELFF. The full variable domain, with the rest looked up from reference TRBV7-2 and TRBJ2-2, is GAGVSQSPSNKVTEKGKDVELRCDPISGHTALYWYRQSLGQGLEFLIYFQGNSAPDKSGLPSDRFSAERTGGSVSTLTIQRTQQEDSAVYLCASTLRGPPNTGELFFGEGSRLTVL.

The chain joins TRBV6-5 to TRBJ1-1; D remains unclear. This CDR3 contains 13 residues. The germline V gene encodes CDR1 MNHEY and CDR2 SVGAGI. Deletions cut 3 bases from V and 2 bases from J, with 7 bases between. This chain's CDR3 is CASSYSRNTEAFF. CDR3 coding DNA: TGTGCCAGCAGTTATAGTAGAAACACTGAAGCTTTCTTT.

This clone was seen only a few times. The DNA of the CDR3 is TGCGCCAGCAGCCGGATGGACCCTCCAGGCTACACCTTC. This codes for CASSRMDPPGYTF. This chain uses TRBV4-1 with TRBJ1-2, with D unresolved. The V end was cut by 4 bases, the J end by 8 bases, with 14 bases between. The germline V gene encodes CDR1 MGHRA and CDR2 YSYEKL. The CDR3 covers 13 residues.